This TCR beta chain derives from a study of shared clonotypes between healthy human individuals. The V gene's germline CDR1 is SGHTA and CDR2 FQGNSA. CDR3 length: 13 amino acids. With 0 bases removed from V and 4 bases from J, the gap between germline ends came to 7 bases. Sequenced by immunoSEQ multiplex PCR; TCRdb stores in-frame clones only, minus some. The sample holds around 940,000 clones, 70% to 85% seen once. Concerning this clone itself: Other DNA sequences from this sample encode an identical CDR3 as well.

Sequences were obtained from memory CD4+ T cells sorted from blood. Documented subset: CD45RA-negative fraction. The receptor was derived from a man aged 18 to 30 in good health. The V gene is TRBV7-2, the J gene TRBJ2-7; D remains ambiguous. Here the CDR3 DNA reads TGTGCCAGCAGCTTAGCGCTCGGGTACGAGCAGTACTTC. Translation: CASSLALGYEQYF.